This T cell receptor beta chain appears in the sequencing data of a study of T-cell reconstitution after alpha-beta-depleted transplantation in children. TCRbeta library preparation incorporated unique molecular identifiers. TCRdb reanalysed the PCR reads using MiXCR and keeps one entry per CDR3 protein. The sample lists hundreds of thousands of distinct CDR3 sequences, around 9.6% occurring once. The CDR3 is 10 amino acids. Between the trimmed V and J ends, which lost 7 bases and 4 bases, there was a span of 2 bases. In this sample, this clonotype turned up many times. This TCR was sampled from a human donor who donated a stem cell graft to a child with SCID. The source was PBMCs from the stem cell graft donor, collected from the stem cell graft. This chain joins TRBV12-3 or TRBV12-4 and TRBJ1-3; no clear D. This CDR3 reads CASTGNTIYF. In DNA form, the CDR3 reads TGTGCCAGCACCGGAAACACCATATATTTT.